One and the same sample provided the 15 T cell receptor beta chains below, sequenced in a study of cytomegalovirus exposure and HLA in healthy donors. A multiplex PCR was run with 60 Vbeta primers and 13 Jbeta primers. Sequencing used immunoSEQ multiplex PCR; TCRdb keeps in-frame clones, though not all of them. The sample includes 160,000 or so clones, around 80% of them seen just once. Material for sequencing was PBMCs. The origin of the receptors is a male donor in good health and CMV-seropositive.

The gene calls are TRBV19 and TRBJ2-3; D remains unclear. Trimming took off 1 base at V and 3 bases at J, with 11 bases between the two ends. CDR1 and CDR2 (germline): LNHDA, SQIVND (reference sequence). This CDR3 is built from 15 residues. The CDR3 DNA reads as TGTGCCAGTAGTATAGCGAACAGAGAAACAGATACGCAGTATTTT. It translates to CASSIANRETDTQYF.

The J gene is TRBJ2-1, the V gene TRBV18; no definite D call. This CDR3 spans 13 amino acids. Germline V gene data show CDR1 as KGHSH and CDR2 as LQKENI. V lost 3 bases to trimming and J lost 6 bases, with 9 bases between them. The CDR3 loop reads CASSPFNSNEQFF. The CDR3 DNA reads TGTGCCAGCTCACCTTTCAATTCCAATGAGCAGTTCTTC.

The J gene is TRBJ2-7, the V gene TRBV11-2; 9 nucleotides align to TRBD2. Trimming took 5 bases from V and 2 from J; bases not matched to a gene: 7. Germline assignment: CDR1 SGHAT and CDR2 FQNNGV. The CDR3 spans 15 residues. CDR3 in amino acids: CASSTWTSDPYEQYF. CDR3 nucleotide sequence: TGTGCCAGCAGCACTTGGACTAGCGATCCCTACGAGCAGTACTTC.

The rearrangement uses TRBV6-1 and TRBJ2-7; a possible D gene is TRBD1 (6 bases). Trimming shortened V by 5 bases and J by 2 bases, and 10 bases separated the two germline ends. This CDR3 has 13 amino acids. Germline loops: CDR1 MNHNS, CDR2 SASEGT. The CDR3 DNA sequence: TGTGCCAGCAGTCAGGGGTCTACCTACGAGCAGTACTTC. Its translation: CASSQGSTYEQYF.

V gene TRBV6-1 combines with J gene TRBJ2-5; perhaps TRBD2 as D (6 bases). The better agreement between TRBJ2-7 and the DNA end casts doubt on the J call. The CDR3 extends over 14 amino acids. Germline V gene data show CDR1 as MNHNS and CDR2 as SASEGT. The chain's CDR3 is CASRTDGGSYEQYF. CDR3 coding DNA: TGTGCCAGCAGAACGGACGGAGGGTCCTACGAGCAGTACTTC.

This rearrangement joins TRBV30 to TRBJ1-5; 7 bases line up with TRBD1. CDR1 is GTSNPN, CDR2 SVGIG, per germline (reference sequence). The V gene end was trimmed by 3 bases and the J gene end by 4 bases; junction bases not matched to a gene: 3. The CDR3 spans 13 residues. In DNA, the CDR3 is TGTGCCTGGAGCCGGGACAGAAATCAGCCCCAGCATTTT. Protein sequence: CAWSRDRNQPQHF.

The CDR3 loop is CASSQFLGAGDLPYNEQFF. The CDR3 DNA reads as TGTGCCAGCAGCCAATTTCTGGGGGCGGGAGATCTCCCCTACAATGAGCAGTTCTTC. The gene calls are TRBV4-2 and TRBJ2-1; possible D gene TRBD2, 7 bases. Per the germline V gene, CDR1 is LGHNA and CDR2 is YNFKEQ. The V and J ends lost 2 bases and 2 bases respectively, with 22 bases between them. There are 19 residues in the CDR3.

The chain links TRBV5-1 to TRBJ2-7, with D unclear. CDR3 length: 13 amino acids. Germline CDR1 SGHRS, CDR2 YFSETQ. V dropped 8 bases and J dropped 0 bases, with 12 bases sitting between them. CDR3 nucleotide sequence: TGCGCCAGTAGAGGCGTGAGCTCCTACGAGCAGTACTTC. This gives the protein CASRGVSSYEQYF. Drawing the rest from reference TRBV5-1 and TRBJ2-7, the complete variable domain is KAGVTQTPRYLIKTRGQQVTLSCSPISGHRSVSWYQQTPGQGLQFLFEYFSETQRNKGNFPGRFSGRQFSNSRSEMNVSTLELGDSALYLCASRGVSSYEQYFGPGTRLTVT.

Here the CDR3 reads CASHPRGRPFSPLHF. The CDR3 bases are TGTGCCAGCCATCCCAGGGGGCGTCCCTTTTCACCCCTCCACTTT. The chain is built from TRBV6-5 and TRBJ1-6; 8 bases are shared with TRBD1. Trimming at V came to 8 bases and at J to 9 bases, leaving 12 bases not matched to a gene. CDR1 is MNHEY and CDR2 is SVGAGI in the germline V gene. The CDR3 has 15 amino acids.

The V gene is TRBV11-2, the J gene TRBJ2-4; D is perhaps TRBD2 (6 bases). V was clipped by 4 bases and J by 13 bases, with 14 bases between them. The CDR3 is 12 residues long. CDR1 and CDR2 (germline): SGHAT, FQNNGV. The CDR3 sequence is CASSSGVRDQYF. DNA for the CDR3: TGTGCCAGCAGCTCGGGGGTCCGGGACCAGTACTTC.

This rearrangement joins TRBV5-1 to TRBJ2-1; 7 nucleotides line up with TRBD1. Per the germline V gene, CDR1 is SGHRS and CDR2 is YFSETQ. The CDR3 is made up of 14 amino acids. V shed 0 bases and J 6 bases; nucleotides not matched to a gene: 3. CDR3 protein: CASSLVGGSNEQFF. The CDR3 DNA reads TGCGCCAGCAGCTTGGTAGGGGGCTCCAATGAGCAGTTCTTC.

The J gene is TRBJ2-1, the V gene TRBV5-6, with 7 nucleotides matching TRBD1. Germline V gene data show CDR1 as SGHDT and CDR2 as YYEEEE. The CDR3 is 13 amino acids. V was clipped by 3 bases and J by 9 bases; unmatched bases: 6. DNA of the CDR3: TGTGCCAGCAGCTCAACAGGGGCTAGTGAGCAGTTCTTC. Encoded protein: CASSSTGASEQFF. Complete variable domain (other parts from reference TRBV5-6 and TRBJ2-1): DAGVTQSPTHLIKTRGQQVTLRCSPKSGHDTVSWYQQALGQGPQFIFQYYEEEERQRGNFPDRFSGHQFPNYSSELNVNALLLGDSALYLCASSSTGASEQFFGPGTRLTVL.

The genes are TRBV6-4 and TRBJ2-1, with TRBD2 identical over 11 bases. The CDR3 is 16 amino acids. Per the germline V gene, CDR1 is MRHNA and CDR2 is SNTAGT. V dropped 8 bases and J dropped 4; count of bases not matched to a gene: 10. The CDR3 loop is CASSGGGTSGYNEQFF. CDR3 sequence (DNA): TGTGCCAGCTCCGGGGGCGGGACTAGCGGATACAATGAGCAGTTCTTC.

The chain has TRBV11-1 and TRBJ1-4; 7 bases line up with TRBD1. This CDR3 contains 15 residues. Trimming at V came to 5 bases and at J to 8 bases, leaving 11 bases not matched to a gene. Germline V gene lookup returns CDR1 SGHAT and CDR2 FQDESV (reference sequence). The DNA of the CDR3 is TGTGCCAGCAGCCTTACTGGGACAGTGGACGAAAAACTGTTTTTT. Encoded protein: CASSLTGTVDEKLFF.

The chain is built from TRBV4-3 and TRBJ2-5; 8 bases are shared with TRBD2. The J call could be wrong; TRBJ2-7 is a better fit for the DNA end. The V gene's germline CDR1 is LGHNA and CDR2 YSLEER. The CDR3 has 16 amino acids. CDR3: CASSLKGAGVTYEQYF. As DNA, the CDR3 is TGCGCCAGCAGTCTCAAGGGAGCGGGGGTAACCTACGAGCAGTACTTC.